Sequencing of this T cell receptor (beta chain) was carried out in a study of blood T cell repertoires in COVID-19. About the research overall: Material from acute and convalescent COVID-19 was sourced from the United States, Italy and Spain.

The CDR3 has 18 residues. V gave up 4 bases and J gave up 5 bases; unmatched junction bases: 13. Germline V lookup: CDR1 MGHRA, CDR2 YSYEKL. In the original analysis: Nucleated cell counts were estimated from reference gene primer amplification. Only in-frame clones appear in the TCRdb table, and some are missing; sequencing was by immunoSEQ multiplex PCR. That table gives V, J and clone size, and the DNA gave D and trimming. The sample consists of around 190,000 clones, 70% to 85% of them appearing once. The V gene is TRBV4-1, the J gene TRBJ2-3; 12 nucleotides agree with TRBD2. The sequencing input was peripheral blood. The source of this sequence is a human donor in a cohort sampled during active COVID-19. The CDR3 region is CASSRLPLRLAGVDTQYF. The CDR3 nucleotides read TGCGCCAGCAGCCGCTTACCCCTACGACTAGCGGGAGTAGATACGCAGTATTTT.